This section outlines one TCR beta chain sequence together with its context. Its antigen remains unidentified. 5'-RACE, quantitative and with molecular barcodes, yielded the TCR beta libraries. MiXCR was run by TCRdb on the 5' RACE reads, yielding one entry per CDR3 protein. The repertoire holds 500,000 or so distinct CDR3 sequences, with about 5% as singletons. The data derive from a study of CD8 T cells in ankylosing spondylitis. Findings and limits, study-wide: Matched synovial fluid from ankylosing spondylitis patients was reported to be enriched for disease-linked clones. Certain motif variants had earlier appeared in reactive arthritis synovial fluid and blood. CD8+ disease-linked clones were present at relatively low frequencies in blood. What seemed typical of ankylosing spondylitis blood was a TCR beta motif built from under 10 highly homologous variants.

Trimming cost V 5 bases and J 6 bases, with 14 bases left between them. The length of the CDR3 is 13 residues. CDR1 and CDR2 from the germline V gene are SGHKS and YYEKEE (reference sequence). The sample comprised blood, either unsorted or a sorted T cell fraction (not recorded which). The chain is built from TRBV5-5 and TRBJ1-1; D not resolved. The receptor was isolated from a male donor with ankylosing spondylitis. Here the CDR3 DNA reads TGTGCCAGCAGTCATACCTCTCGGGCTGAAGCTTTCTTT. Translation: CASSHTSRAEAFF. Based on the CDR3 plus reference TRBV5-5 and TRBJ1-1, the full variable domain is DAGVTQSPTHLIKTRGQQVTLRCSPISGHKSVSWYQQVLGQGPQFIFQYYEKEERGRGNFPDRFSARQFPNYSSELNVNALLLGDSALYLCASSHTSRAEAFFGQGTRLTVV.